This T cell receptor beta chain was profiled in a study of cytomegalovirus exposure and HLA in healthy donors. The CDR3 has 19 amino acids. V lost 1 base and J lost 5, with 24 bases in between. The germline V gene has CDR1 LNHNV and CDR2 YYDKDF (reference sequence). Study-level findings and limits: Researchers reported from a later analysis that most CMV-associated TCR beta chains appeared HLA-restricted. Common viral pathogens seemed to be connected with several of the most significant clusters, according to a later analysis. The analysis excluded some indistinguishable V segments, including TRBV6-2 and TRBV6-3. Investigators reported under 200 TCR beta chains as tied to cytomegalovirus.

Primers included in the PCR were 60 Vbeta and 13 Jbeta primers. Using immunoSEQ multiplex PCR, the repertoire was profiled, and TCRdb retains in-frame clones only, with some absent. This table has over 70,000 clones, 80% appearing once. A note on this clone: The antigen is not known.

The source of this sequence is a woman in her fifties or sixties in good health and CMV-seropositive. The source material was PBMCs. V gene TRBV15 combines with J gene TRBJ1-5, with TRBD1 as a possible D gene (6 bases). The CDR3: CATSRGPWTAPWVYQPQHF. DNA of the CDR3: TGTGCCACCAGCAGAGGCCCCTGGACAGCTCCTTGGGTATATCAGCCCCAGCATTTT. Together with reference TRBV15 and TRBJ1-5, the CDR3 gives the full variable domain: DAMVIQNPRYQVTQFGKPVTLSCSQTLNHNVMYWYQQKSSQAPKLLFHYYDKDFNNEADTPDNFQSRRPNTSFCFLDIRSPGLGDTAMYLCATSRGPWTAPWVYQPQHFGDGTRLSIL.